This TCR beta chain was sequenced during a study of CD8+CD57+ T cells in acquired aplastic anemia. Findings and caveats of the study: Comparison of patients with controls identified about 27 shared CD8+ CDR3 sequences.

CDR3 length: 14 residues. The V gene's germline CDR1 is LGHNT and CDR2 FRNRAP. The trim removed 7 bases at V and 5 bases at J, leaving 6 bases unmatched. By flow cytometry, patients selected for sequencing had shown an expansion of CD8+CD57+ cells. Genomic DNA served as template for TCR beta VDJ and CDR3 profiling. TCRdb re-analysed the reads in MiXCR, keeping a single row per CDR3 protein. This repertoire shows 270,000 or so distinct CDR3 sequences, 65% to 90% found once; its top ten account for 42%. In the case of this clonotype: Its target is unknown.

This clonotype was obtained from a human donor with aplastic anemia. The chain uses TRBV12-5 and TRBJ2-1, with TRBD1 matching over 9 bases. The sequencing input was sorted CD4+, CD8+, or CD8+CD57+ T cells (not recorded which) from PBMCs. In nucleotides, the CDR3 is TGTGCTAGTGATCCGGGGACAGGGCACAATGAGCAGTTCTTC. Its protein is CASDPGTGHNEQFF.